Listed here is a single TCR beta chain. This sample stems from a study of cytomegalovirus exposure and HLA in healthy donors. Germline CDR1 reads SGHTA; CDR2 reads FQGNSA. V was trimmed by 0 bases and J by 0 bases, leaving 16 bases between them. This CDR3 region has 18 residues. The study ran its PCR with 60 Vbeta and 13 Jbeta primers. The method was immunoSEQ multiplex PCR; TCRdb's version includes in-frame clones alone and lacks a portion of them. With 200,000 to 250,000 clones in the sample, the ten largest clones hold 0.95% to 1.3%. The sequence was collected from a girl under 10 years old in good health and CMV-seropositive. V gene TRBV7-2 combines with J gene TRBJ2-3; D is undetermined. The sequencing sample was made of PBMCs. The CDR3 region is CASSLASNPHLSTDTQYF. CDR3 bases: TGTGCCAGCAGCTTAGCTAGCAACCCTCACTTGAGCACAGATACGCAGTATTTT.